The 28 T cell receptor beta chains given below trace back to one sample, sequenced in a study of spatial heterogeneity in lung cancer. One entry per CDR3 protein, called by TCRdb with MiXCR from the 5' RACE reads. The sample holds about 87,000 distinct CDR3 sequences; roughly 19% are singletons and the top ten take just over 20%. Time point noted: blood at routine non-recurrence follow-up after resection. The material was PBMCs, obtained at follow-up. The receptors originated from a male donor with early-stage non-small cell lung cancer.

V usage is TRBV20-1 and J usage is TRBJ2-1; D is unclear. CDR1 DFQATT and CDR2 SNEGSKA come from the germline V gene (reference sequence). The CDR3 totals 14 residues. V was clipped by 0 bases and J by 5 bases, with 11 bases between them. The CDR3 DNA reads TGCAGTGCTAGAGATTGGCAGGTTCACAATGAGCAGTTCTTC. Residues: CSARDWQVHNEQFF.

This clonotype appeared a few times. V and J are TRBV12-3 or TRBV12-4 and TRBJ1-6; D is uncertain. The CDR3 is made up of 13 amino acids. Deletions cut 3 bases from V and 11 bases from J, with 11 bases between. The CDR3 nucleotides read TGTGCCAGCAGTTTGACGCGGGGTACACCCCTCCACTTT. As protein: CASSLTRGTPLHF.

This clonotype appeared a few times. The gene calls are TRBV28 and TRBJ2-1; unclear D gene. Trimming stripped 5 bases from V and 9 bases from J, with 11 bases between. This CDR3 contains 12 residues. The germline V gene encodes CDR1 MDHEN and CDR2 SYDVKM. CDR3 sequence: CASSLDGFEQFF. CDR3 DNA: TGTGCCAGCAGTCTAGACGGATTTGAGCAGTTCTTC.

This clonotype was detected only a few times. This chain uses TRBV5-1 with TRBJ2-7; TRBD1 is a possible D gene (5 bases). This CDR3 is 14 amino acids long. Germline V gene lookup returns CDR1 SGHRS and CDR2 YFSETQ. V shed 0 bases and J shed 2 bases, with 9 bases lying between them. The CDR3 loop reads CASSLEVGAYEQYF. CDR3 DNA sequence: TGCGCCAGCAGCTTGGAGGTAGGGGCCTACGAGCAGTACTTC.

This clonotype was seen ten or more times. The CDR3 coding sequence is TGCAGTGCTCCGGACTCCCTACTGTACAATGAGCAGTTCTTC. Protein sequence: CSAPDSLLYNEQFF. The chain joins TRBV20-1 to TRBJ2-1; D is possibly TRBD2 (5 bases). Trimming cost V 5 bases and J 4 bases, with 15 bases left between them. Per the germline V gene, CDR1 is DFQATT and CDR2 is SNEGSKA (reference sequence). CDR3 size: 14 residues.

This clonotype turned up a few times. The chain combines TRBV20-1 with TRBJ1-2; maybe TRBD1 (5 bases). Germline V gives CDR1 DFQATT, CDR2 SNEGSKA (reference sequence). CDR3 length: 13 residues. The V end was cut by 4 bases, the J end by 3 bases, with 12 bases between. The CDR3 here is CSATPGTDYGYTF. The CDR3 bases are TGCAGTGCTACTCCCGGGACTGACTATGGCTACACCTTC.

This clonotype showed up many times. The J gene is TRBJ1-1, the V gene TRBV12-3 or TRBV12-4, with D uncertain. This CDR3 is 12 amino acids long. V was cut by 3 bases and J by 8 bases, with 10 bases left in between. The DNA of the CDR3 is TGTGCCAGCAGTTTCGGCAAATCCGAAGCTTTCTTT. Its translation is CASSFGKSEAFF.

The chain employs TRBV3-1 and TRBJ2-5; D remains ambiguous. V was shortened by 1 base and J by 0 bases, with 9 bases between the two germline ends. The CDR3 is made up of 15 amino acids. Germline assignment: CDR1 LGHDT and CDR2 YNNKEL (reference sequence). The CDR3 bases are TGTGCCAGCAGCCAAGCCCTCCGGGACCAAGAGACCCAGTACTTC. Protein: CASSQALRDQETQYF.

This clonotype showed up just a few times. V usage is TRBV5-4 and J usage is TRBJ1-6, with D hard to call. This CDR3 region has 14 residues. Germline values: CDR1 SGHNT, CDR2 YYREEE (reference sequence). With 6 bases removed from V and 10 bases from J, the gap between germline ends came to 17 bases. The CDR3 here is CASTRDAARSPLHF. The CDR3 DNA reads TGTGCCAGCACCCGAGACGCAGCACGATCACCCCTCCACTTT.

As regards this clonotype: Because it lacks the conserved phenylalanine or tryptophan at the end, this CDR3 is likely a read error. The chain uses TRBV7-2 and TRBJ2-2; D remains unclear. Germline CDR1 is SGHTA and CDR2 is FQGNSA. Trimming stripped 5 bases from V and 0 bases from J, with 10 bases between. CDR3 size: 15 residues. CDR3 amino acids: CASSKDGPNTGELFS. The DNA of the CDR3 is TGTGCCAGCAGCAAGGACGGTCCGAACACCGGGGAGCTGTTTTCT.

The chain is built from TRBV9 and TRBJ2-4; 8 positions agree with TRBD1. The junction had 4 bases not matched to a gene; V was cut back by 4 bases and J by 1 base. Germline V gives CDR1 SGDLS, CDR2 YYNGEE. This CDR3 region has 15 residues. The CDR3 protein is CASSPGDRAKNIQYF. For the CDR3, the DNA is TGTGCCAGCAGCCCTGGGGACAGGGCCAAAAACATTCAGTACTTC.

The chain recombines TRBV27 with TRBJ2-7, with TRBD2 matching over 7 bases. The CDR3 is 14 residues long. V gave up 7 bases and J gave up 6 bases; unmatched junction bases: 12. Germline V CDR1 and CDR2: MNHEY, SMNVEV (reference sequence). CDR3 nucleotide sequence: TGTGCCAGCACCAGTCGGGGGGAACGATCCGAGCAGTACTTC. Its protein product is CASTSRGERSEQYF.

The chain has TRBV30 and TRBJ1-5, with D possibly TRBD1 on 5 matching bases. Trimming removed 2 bases at V and 3 bases at J, with 20 bases between. The germline V gene encodes CDR1 GTSNPN and CDR2 SVGIG (reference sequence). This CDR3 is 17 amino acids long. The CDR3 DNA reads TGTGCCTGGAGTTTGGGGGACCGCCAACCCTTCAATCAGCCCCAGCATTTT. It translates to CAWSLGDRQPFNQPQHF.

The count of this clonotype is one. The rearrangement links TRBV4-1 to TRBJ2-1; tentatively, D is TRBD2 (6 bases). Germline V gene lookup returns CDR1 MGHRA and CDR2 YSYEKL. This CDR3 is 14 amino acids long. V was shortened by 3 bases and J by 16 bases, with 22 bases between the two germline ends. Written as DNA, the CDR3 is TGCGCCAGCAGCCAGGAACCCTACACCGGGAGCTGCTTCTTC. This translates into CASSQEPYTGSCFF.

This clonotype has only a few counts. V usage is TRBV30 and J usage is TRBJ1-5; no reliable D call. The V and J ends lost 4 bases and 4 bases respectively, with 11 bases between them. CDR1 and CDR2 from the germline V gene are GTSNPN and SVGIG (reference sequence). The CDR3 loop spans 13 amino acids. The CDR3 DNA sequence: TGTGCCTGGAATCTCGGAGATAATCAGCCCCAGCATTTT. It specifies CAWNLGDNQPQHF.

The chain recombines TRBV9 with TRBJ1-2; D might be TRBD1 (5 bases). The CDR3 spans 16 residues. Trimming took off 0 bases at V and 8 bases at J, with 20 bases between the two ends. The V gene's germline CDR1 is SGDLS and CDR2 YYNGEE. The CDR3 DNA follows: TGTGCCAGCAGCGTAGGGGAACTTAGACGAAGGGGAGGCTACACCTTC. It encodes CASSVGELRRRGGYTF.

The sample holds a few counts of this clonotype. V usage is TRBV19 and J usage is TRBJ2-7; no firm D call. Trimming removed 6 bases from V and 2 bases from J, with 11 bases in between. This CDR3 spans 13 amino acids. The germline gives CDR1 LNHDA, CDR2 SQIVND (reference sequence). The CDR3 is CASRGGRPYEQYF. For the CDR3, the DNA is TGTGCCAGTAGGGGTGGCAGGCCCTACGAGCAGTACTTC.

This clonotype was counted a few times. The J gene is TRBJ2-1, the V gene TRBV19, with 8 bases matching TRBD1. This CDR3 comprises 17 residues. CDR1 is LNHDA, CDR2 SQIVND, per germline (reference sequence). V lost 5 bases, J lost 4 bases, and 13 bases stayed unmatched. CDR3: CASSFPPGGSTYNEQFF. As DNA, the CDR3 is TGTGCCAGTAGTTTCCCCCCAGGGGGCTCAACGTACAATGAGCAGTTCTTC.

This clonotype has ten or more counts. V and J are TRBV7-3 and TRBJ2-1, with no clear D. Germline V gene sequence: CDR1 SGHTA, CDR2 FQGTGA. The CDR3 runs 14 residues. V was pared by 4 bases and J by 7 bases, with 14 bases between. CDR3 DNA sequence: TGTGCCAGCAGCTCACCCGTCCGAAAGAATGAGCAGTTCTTC. This codes for CASSSPVRKNEQFF.

There are a few counts of this clonotype. The chain carries TRBV6-5 and TRBJ1-6, with D hard to call. Germline CDR1 MNHEY, CDR2 SVGAGI. This CDR3 has 13 residues. V shed 0 bases and J shed 10 bases, with 7 bases lying between them. CDR3 protein: CASSYSAVSPLHF. CDR3 bases: TGTGCCAGCAGTTACTCCGCCGTCTCACCCCTCCACTTT.

V and J are TRBV29-1 and TRBJ2-7; either TRBD1 or TRBD2 may supply D (7 bases each). CDR3 length equals 13 residues. Trimming shortened V by 7 bases and J by 2 bases, and 15 bases separated the two germline ends. Germline V gene lookup returns CDR1 SQVTM and CDR2 ANQGSEA. CDR3 sequence reads: CSARQGGTYEQYF. Written as DNA, the CDR3 is TGCAGCGCCCGACAGGGAGGGACCTACGAGCAGTACTTC.

This clonotype appeared a few times. This chain uses TRBV7-9 with TRBJ2-1; 7 nucleotides match TRBD1. Looked up from germline, CDR1 is SEHNR and CDR2 is FQNEAQ (reference sequence). The CDR3 sequence is 14 residues long. V lost 8 bases to trimming and J lost 1 base; unmatched junction nucleotides: 5. CDR3: CASVETGSYNEQFF. DNA of the CDR3: TGTGCCAGCGTGGAGACAGGGTCCTACAATGAGCAGTTCTTC.

In this sample, this clonotype turned up many times. The junction departs from the called germline gene at one end, perhaps through a read error. The J gene is TRBJ1-5, the V gene TRBV20-1, with 8 bases matching TRBD1. This CDR3 is 13 amino acids long. Germline V lookup: CDR1 DFQATT, CDR2 SNEGSKA (reference sequence). CDR3 DNA: TGCAGTGCCAGAGGACAGGGAAGGCAGCCCCAGCATTTT. Encoded protein: CSARGQGRQPQHF.

This clonotype was seen ten or more times. CDR3 loop: CASSRNTGGNTEAFF. The CDR3 DNA follows: TGTGCCAGCAGCCGGAATACAGGGGGTAACACTGAAGCTTTCTTT. The V call is TRBV7-2, the J call TRBJ1-1; 8 bases are shared with TRBD1. Germline assignment: CDR1 SGHTA and CDR2 FQGNSA. The length of the CDR3 is 15 residues. V shed 5 bases and J 2 bases; nucleotides not matched to a gene: 7.

On this clonotype itself: A much bigger clone sits one base away, suggesting this may be a read error. The V gene is TRBV6-2 or TRBV6-3, the J gene TRBJ1-5; D possibly corresponds to TRBD1 (5 bases). Germline CDR1 MNHEY, CDR2 SVGEGT. Trimming stripped 7 bases from V and 1 base from J, with 8 bases between. CDR3 size: 13 residues. Here the CDR3 DNA reads TGTGCCAGCACCTGGGACAGCAATCAGCCCCAGCATTTT. Encoded protein: CASTWDSNQPQHF.

The chain is built from TRBV5-5 and TRBJ2-3; perhaps D is TRBD1 or TRBD2 (5 bases each). Germline V gene sequence: CDR1 SGHKS, CDR2 YYEKEE (reference sequence). Trimming pared 0 bases from V and 3 bases from J, leaving 14 bases between. The CDR3 consists of 16 residues. The CDR3 DNA reads as TGTGCCAGCAGCTTGGCGGCAGGGAGAAGGACAGATACGCAGTATTTT. Protein product: CASSLAAGRRTDTQYF.

The rearrangement uses TRBV7-6 and TRBJ2-1; 10 nucleotides align to TRBD1. CDR1 is SGHVS and CDR2 is FNYEAQ in the germline V gene. With V trimmed by 5 bases and J by 7 bases, 8 bases remained unmatched. The CDR3 spans 15 residues. The CDR3 loop reads CASSQSGTGENEQFF. The CDR3 coding sequence is TGTGCCAGCAGCCAGTCCGGGACAGGGGAGAATGAGCAGTTCTTC.

The chain uses TRBV6-1 and TRBJ2-7; a possible D gene is TRBD1 (6 bases). Trimming took off 1 base at V and 4 bases at J, with 11 bases between the two ends. The germline V gene has CDR1 MNHNS and CDR2 SASEGT. This CDR3 is built from 14 residues. CDR3 in amino acids: CASSEVGAQYEQYF. The CDR3, as DNA: TGTGCCAGCAGTGAAGTGGGGGCCCAATACGAGCAGTACTTC.